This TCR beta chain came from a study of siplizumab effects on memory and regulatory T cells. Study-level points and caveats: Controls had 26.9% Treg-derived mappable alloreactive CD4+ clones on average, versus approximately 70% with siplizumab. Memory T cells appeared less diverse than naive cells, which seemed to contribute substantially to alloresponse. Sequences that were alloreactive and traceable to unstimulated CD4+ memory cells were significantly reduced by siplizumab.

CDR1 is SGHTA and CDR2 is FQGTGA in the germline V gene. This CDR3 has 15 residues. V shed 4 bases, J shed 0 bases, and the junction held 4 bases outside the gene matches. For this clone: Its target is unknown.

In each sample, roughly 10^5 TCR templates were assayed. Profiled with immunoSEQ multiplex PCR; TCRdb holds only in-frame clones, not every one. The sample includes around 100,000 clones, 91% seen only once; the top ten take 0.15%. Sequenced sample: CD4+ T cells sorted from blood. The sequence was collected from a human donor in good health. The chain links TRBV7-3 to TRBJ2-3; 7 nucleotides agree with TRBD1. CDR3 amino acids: CASSSYRGSTDTQYF. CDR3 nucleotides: TGTGCCAGCAGCTCATACAGGGGTAGCACAGATACGCAGTATTTT.